The sample holds many counts of the clone carrying this T cell receptor (beta chain). As yet, its antigen is unknown. The CDR3 is 13 residues long. V lost 4 bases and J lost 9, with 13 bases in between. TCRdb redid the calling of the RT-PCR reads with MiXCR, one entry per CDR3 protein. This repertoire shows hundreds of thousands of distinct CDR3 sequences, over 9% found once; its top ten account for approximately 10%. This sample is part of a study of response to subunit inactivated influenza vaccine. The study's findings and limits: It was suggested by the authors that few new T cells are recruited by each seasonal influenza vaccination.

The sample was also linked to a second study, of T cells expressing NK-cell markers. That work states: For TCR beta, cDNA was produced by 5'RACE template switching with UMIs. The CD3+CD56-NKG2C+ fraction of a few donors was likewise dominated by these clonotypes.

The rearrangement joins TRBV12-3 or TRBV12-4 to TRBJ2-1, with a tentative D call TRBD2 (5 bases). This specimen consisted of PBMCs from blood, obtained on the day of vaccination. This clonotype was sampled from a man between 45 and 60 years old who received an inactivated influenza vaccine. The CDR3 region has the DNA TGTGCCAGCAGTTCTCCCGGACGGGGTGAGCAGTTCTTC. Amino acid sequence: CASSSPGRGEQFF.